This T cell receptor (beta chain) was found in a study of shared clonotypes between healthy human individuals. CD45RO-negative cells were positively selected for CCR7, leaving out terminally differentiated effector memory CD45RA+ cells. After removal of 0 bases from V and 6 bases from J, the junction contained 12 bases not matched to a gene. Germline V lookup: CDR1 LNHNV, CDR2 YYDKDF (reference sequence). CDR3 length: 18 residues. Data came from immunoSEQ multiplex PCR; TCRdb stores just in-frame clones and leaves some out. The sample has millions of clones; approximately 94% are singletons. This receptor was obtained from a young man in good health. Some clones in this sample may be carry-over from other donors' samples. V gene TRBV15 combines with J gene TRBJ2-1; the match to TRBD2 covers 9 bases. The sequenced sample consisted of naive CD8+ T cells from PBMCs. In DNA form, the CDR3 reads TGTGCCACCAGCAGAGATCCCCCCTGGCGGGAGGGCCCCAATGAGCAGTTCTTC. Translating it yields CATSRDPPWREGPNEQFF.